This is a list of T cell receptor beta chains from one sample in a study of T cell repertoires in cytomegalovirus infection. TCRdb reprocessed the reads with MiXCR, giving one entry per CDR3 protein. Of around 300,000 distinct CDR3 sequences detected, 20% to 25% appear once; the ten largest clones hold approximately 19%. These receptors have no known antigen. The sequencing used cultured PBMCs, collected from culture after CMV antigen stimulation. Receptors originate from a human donor in good health (CMV status not recorded). Some clones in this sample may be carry-over from other donors' samples. Both conserved end residues are trimmed from each CDR3.

V: TRBV20-1; CDR3: SATGQGNTEAF
V: TRBV12-3/TRBV12-4; CDR3: ASSRSGLAITDTQY
V: TRBV29-1; CDR3: SVEHRGGYT
V: TRBV12-5; CDR3: ASGSGNEQF
V: TRBV5-1; CDR3: ASSLYVLGQTTEAF
V: TRBV7-9; CDR3: ASSLGGGEAF
V: TRBV28; CDR3: ASSLSGLGKTYNEQF
V: TRBV7-2; CDR3: ASSLRGSGRAKNTGELF
V: TRBV12-3/TRBV12-4; CDR3: ASSPAFYGYT
V: TRBV6-1; CDR3: ASGTSDGTDTQY
V: TRBV10-3; CDR3: AISESTMDANYGYT
V: TRBV4-1; CDR3: ASSRRSSGPNTGELF
V: TRBV6-1; CDR3: ASRGQSTDTQY
V: TRBV20-1; CDR3: SARSSRGETQY
V: TRBV20-1; CDR3: SARPSGSGETQY
V: TRBV7-3; CDR3: ASSLRGGEQF
V: TRBV4-1; CDR3: ASSQVSGTSQPQH
V: TRBV20-1; CDR3: SAPHAGGSYNEQF
V: TRBV6-5; CDR3: ASSYSGWVAGATDTQY
V: TRBV7-2; CDR3: ASSVTVMGQY
V: TRBV7-6; CDR3: ASSLGKGAQPQH
V: TRBV11-2; CDR3: ASSSNRGKGTEAF
V: TRBV5-1; CDR3: ASSLVQVNTEAF
V: TRBV5-4; CDR3: ASSSPPGAKNTDTQY
V: TRBV7-2; CDR3: ASSLDGRRNEKLF
V: TRBV19; CDR3: ASRRGQPILSGNTIY
V: TRBV20-1; CDR3: SASPRGVRNQPQH
V: TRBV24-1; CDR3: ATRNSGTLGTGELF
V: TRBV7-2; CDR3: ASSSLHQPQH
V: TRBV15; CDR3: ATSRERGGNQPQH
V: TRBV12-3/TRBV12-4; CDR3: ASSSGSSYNEQF
V: TRBV29-1; CDR3: SVEDFKDKGDGELF
V: TRBV6-6; CDR3: AGTSGRADTQY
V: TRBV14; CDR3: ASSRRAGVQETQY
V: TRBV5-6; CDR3: ASSPTESGKTQY
V: TRBV2; CDR3: ASSEGREYEF
V: TRBV4-1; CDR3: ASSQLRLLAGGADTQY